The rows below give T cell receptor beta chains drawn from one sample of a study of OX40 agonist ivuxolimab in advanced cancers. Produced via immunoSEQ multiplex PCR; TCRdb's table is partial and in-frame only. This table has roughly 42,000 clones, approximately 90% appearing once. The sample consisted of CD4+ or CD8+ T cells sorted from blood, taken in a trial of the OX40 agonist ivuxolimab. These receptors were obtained from an adult with an advanced solid tumor such as melanoma, head and neck, liver or kidney cancer. Each CDR3 is given without its conserved first and last residue.

j_call | v_call | cdr3_length | cdr3_aa
TRBJ1-5 | TRBV27 | 10 | ASSGRNQPQH
TRBJ1-5 | TRBV6-1 | 13 | ASSEGGRDNQPQH
TRBJ2-7 | TRBV7-9 | 13 | ASSLEGQGKYEQY
TRBJ2-1 | TRBV13 | 9 | ASSLTGVQF
TRBJ2-2 | TRBV7-6 | 13 | ASSLVQGATGELF
TRBJ2-1 | TRBV15 | 13 | ATSRDLGGGVEQF
TRBJ2-1 | TRBV9 | 15 | ASSPDRALSSYNEQF
TRBJ2-7 | TRBV7-2 | 13 | ASSLAGGLPGEQY
TRBJ1-2 | TRBV27 | 11 | ASSLSQNYGYT
TRBJ2-2 | TRBV29-1 | 8 | SVRPGELF
TRBJ2-7 | TRBV7-9 | 11 | ASSSTASYEQY
TRBJ2-5 | TRBV11-2 | 12 | ASSNTGQGETQY
TRBJ2-5 | TRBV9 | 13 | ASSQGQGLQETQY
TRBJ2-5 | TRBV29-1 | 13 | SSWGTSGYQETQY
TRBJ2-5 | TRBV5-4 | 14 | ASSLIGGWDQETQY
TRBJ2-7 | TRBV5-1 | 12 | ASSLEGLTYEQY
TRBJ1-4 | TRBV7-8 | 12 | ASSFPEGQEKLF
TRBJ2-2 | TRBV30 | 10 | AWSYRAGELF
TRBJ2-5 | TRBV28 | 12 | ASSGTSGKETQY
TRBJ2-7 | TRBV27 | 11 | ASSLAKSYEQY
TRBJ2-1 | TRBV6-1 | 14 | ASSESGVSRSNEQF
TRBJ1-1 | TRBV6-4 | 11 | ASSDTTGSEAF
TRBJ2-2 | TRBV28 | 14 | ASSWLAGGNTGELF
TRBJ2-1 | TRBV5-5 | 11 | ASSPSLYNEQF
TRBJ2-1 | TRBV19 | 14 | ASSIDAGESYNEQF
TRBJ2-2 | TRBV11-2 | 13 | ASPLGISNTGELF
TRBJ2-5 | TRBV5-1 | 9 | ASGNQETQY
TRBJ2-1 | TRBV29-1 | 9 | SQGRYNEQF
TRBJ2-5 | TRBV30 | 11 | ACLASDQETQY
TRBJ1-3 | TRBV7-9 | 15 | ASSLEFTGGSGNTIY
TRBJ2-7 | TRBV7-8 | 12 | ASSPGLPPYEQY
TRBJ2-1 | TRBV15 | 15 | ATSRDWNRRSDNEQF
TRBJ1-2 | TRBV7-9 | 11 | ATVPGYGYGYT
TRBJ2-7 | TRBV7-9 | 14 | ASSLADGTLSYEQY
TRBJ2-7 | TRBV4-1 | 11 | ASSQGLGYEQY
TRBJ2-7 | TRBV6-1 | 13 | ASSLSQGAVLEQY
TRBJ2-7 | TRBV18 | 11 | ASSGGGPYEQY
TRBJ2-7 | TRBV9 | 11 | ASSVGVSYEQY
NA | TRBV30 | 10 | AGGGNPHEQY
TRBJ2-3 | TRBV11-2 | 14 | ASSFLTGEGSDTQY
TRBJ1-2 | TRBV5-1 | 11 | ASSSVGTGDHT
TRBJ2-5 | TRBV6-1 | 12 | ASIAAIRQETQY
NA | TRBV27 | 11 | ASSWASSYEQY
TRBJ2-1 | TRBV27 | 11 | ASSLSGWDEQF
TRBJ2-3 | TRBV5-8 | 14 | ASSSKGQGVTDTQY
TRBJ2-2 | TRBV19 | 17 | ASSIRDRVLSLSPGELF
TRBJ1-5 | TRBV28 | 11 | ATSHGGGQPQH
TRBJ2-3 | TRBV27 | 10 | ASTLAADTQY